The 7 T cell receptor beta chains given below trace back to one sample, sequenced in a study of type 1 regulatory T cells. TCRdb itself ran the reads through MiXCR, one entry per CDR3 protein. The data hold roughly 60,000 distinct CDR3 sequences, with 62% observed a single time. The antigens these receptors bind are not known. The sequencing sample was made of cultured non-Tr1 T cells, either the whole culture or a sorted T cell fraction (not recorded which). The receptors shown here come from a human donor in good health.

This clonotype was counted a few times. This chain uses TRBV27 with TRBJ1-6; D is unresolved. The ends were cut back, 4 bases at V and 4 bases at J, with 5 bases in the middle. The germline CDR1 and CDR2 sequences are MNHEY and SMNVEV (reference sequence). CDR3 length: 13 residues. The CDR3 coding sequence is TGTGCCAGCAGTTATACATATAATTCACCCCTCCACTTT. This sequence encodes CASSYTYNSPLHF.

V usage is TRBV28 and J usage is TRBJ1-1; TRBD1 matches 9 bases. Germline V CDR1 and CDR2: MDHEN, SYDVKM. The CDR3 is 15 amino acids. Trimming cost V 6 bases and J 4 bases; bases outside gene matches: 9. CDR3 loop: CASSSTGGSSTEAFF. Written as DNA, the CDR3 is TGTGCCAGCAGCTCGACAGGGGGGAGTAGCACTGAAGCTTTCTTT.

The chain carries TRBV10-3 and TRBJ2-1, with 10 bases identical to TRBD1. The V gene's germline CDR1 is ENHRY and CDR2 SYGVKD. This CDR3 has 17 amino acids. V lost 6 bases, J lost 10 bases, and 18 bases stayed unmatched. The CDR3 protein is CAISLRAPGQGRREQFF. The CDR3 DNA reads TGTGCCATCAGCCTCAGAGCACCGGGACAGGGGCGAAGGGAGCAGTTCTTC.

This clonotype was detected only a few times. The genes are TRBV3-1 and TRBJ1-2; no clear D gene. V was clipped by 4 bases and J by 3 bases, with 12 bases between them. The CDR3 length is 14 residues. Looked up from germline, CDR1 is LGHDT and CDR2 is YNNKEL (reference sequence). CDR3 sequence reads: CASSLLPSDYGYTF. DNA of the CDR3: TGTGCCAGCAGCCTCCTACCCTCGGACTATGGCTACACCTTC.

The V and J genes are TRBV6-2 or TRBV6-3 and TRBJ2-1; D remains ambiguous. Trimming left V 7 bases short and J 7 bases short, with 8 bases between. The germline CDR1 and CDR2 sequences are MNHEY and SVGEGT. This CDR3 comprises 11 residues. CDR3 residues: CASTFTNEQFF. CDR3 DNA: TGTGCCAGCACTTTTACGAATGAGCAGTTCTTC.

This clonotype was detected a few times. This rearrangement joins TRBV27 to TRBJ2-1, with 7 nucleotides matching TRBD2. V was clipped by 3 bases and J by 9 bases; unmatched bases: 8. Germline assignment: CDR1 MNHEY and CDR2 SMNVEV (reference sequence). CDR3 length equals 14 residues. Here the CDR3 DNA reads TGTGCCAGCAGTTTCAGACTAGCTTCTAGTGAGCAGTTCTTC. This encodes CASSFRLASSEQFF.

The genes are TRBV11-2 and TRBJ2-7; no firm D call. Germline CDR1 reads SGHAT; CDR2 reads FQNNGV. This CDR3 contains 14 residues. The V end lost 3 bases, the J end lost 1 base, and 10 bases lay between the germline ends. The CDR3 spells CASSFETGSYEQYF. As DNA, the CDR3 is TGTGCCAGCAGCTTCGAGACTGGTTCCTACGAGCAGTACTTC.